The rows below give T cell receptor beta chains drawn from one sample of a study of CD8 T cells in ankylosing spondylitis. TCRdb fed the 5' RACE reads into MiXCR, producing one record per CDR3 protein. Here the sample spans fewer than 500,000 distinct CDR3 sequences, 20% to 25% being singletons. Sequencing input: blood, either unsorted or a sorted T cell fraction (not recorded which). The source of these receptors is a male donor with ankylosing spondylitis. Each CDR3 is given with its conserved first and last residue. A D gene is named only where the DNA matches it firmly. Expanded clones get a size class; other rows say once, few or many, or leave the size out.

>many|TRBD2|TRBJ2-3|TRBV20-1|17
TGCAGTGCTCCTCGGACTAGCGGGAATTCGGGAACAGATACGCAGTATTTT
CSAPRTSGNSGTDTQYF
>-|-|TRBJ2-2|TRBV10-3|15
TGTGCCATCAGAGACAGGTTCGCGAACACCGGGGAGCTGTTTTTT
CAIRDRFANTGELFF
>-|-|TRBJ2-5|TRBV15|14
TGTGCCACCAGCAGTGGGACCGTCAGAGAGACCCAGTACTTC
CATSSGTVRETQYF
>few|TRBD1|TRBJ2-7|TRBV12-3/TRBV12-4|16
TGTGCCAGCAGTTTGTCCTGGGGGACAGGGGTCCACGAGCAGTACTTC
CASSLSWGTGVHEQYF
>-|-|TRBJ1-1|TRBV20-1|16
TGCAGTGCTAGAGATTTAGGTTGGGGTGGGTCCACTGAAGCTTTCTTT
CSARDLGWGGSTEAFF
>-|TRBD2|TRBJ2-3|TRBV11-2|20
TGTGCCAGCAGCTTAGGATTCGTTGCGGGAGACTTATGGGGCACAGATACGCAGTATTTT
CASSLGFVAGDLWGTDTQYF
>-|-|TRBJ1-4|TRBV12-3/TRBV12-4|15
TGTGCCAGCAGTTTAGGAGCGGGGGACGGTGAAAAACTGTTTTTT
CASSLGAGDGEKLFF
>few|-|TRBJ1-6|TRBV12-3/TRBV12-4|12
TGTGCCACCAGTTTACAGGATTCACCCCTCCACTTT
CATSLQDSPLHF
>-|TRBD1|TRBJ2-5|TRBV2|14
TGTGCCAGCAGGGCCCGGACAGGGGAAGAGACCCAGTACTTC
CASRARTGEETQYF
>-|TRBD1|TRBJ1-5|TRBV28|15
TGTGCCAGCAGCTTCGGACAGGGGGTCAATCAGCCCCAGCATTTT
CASSFGQGVNQPQHF
>few|-|TRBJ1-1|TRBV29-1|14
TGCAGCGGACGAAACCCAGGGACGAACACTGAAGCTTTCTTT
CSGRNPGTNTEAFF
>-|-|TRBJ2-3|TRBV15|15
TGTGCCACCAGCAGAGTGTCAGGACCCACAGATACGCAGTATTTT
CATSRVSGPTDTQYF
>-|-|TRBJ2-5|TRBV18|15
TGTGCCAGCTCACCGACGGGACGGGGAGAGGGGACCCAGTACTTC
CASSPTGRGEGTQYF
>-|-|TRBJ2-5|TRBV5-1|17
TGCGCCAGCAGCTTGGCTCTGGCAGGGACGTTCCAAGAGACCCAGTACTTC
CASSLALAGTFQETQYF
>few|-|TRBJ1-5|TRBV12-3/TRBV12-4|13
TGTGCCAGCAGTTTACCGGACGGAGTGCCCCAGCATTTT
CASSLPDGVPQHF
>-|TRBD1|TRBJ1-1|TRBV27|14
TGTGCCAGCAGTCCCCCCAGGGGGAGAGCTGAAGCTTTCTTT
CASSPPRGRAEAFF
>few|-|TRBJ2-2|TRBV9|14
TGTGCCAGCAGCGTAGCAGGGAACACCGGGGAGCTGTTTTTT
CASSVAGNTGELFF
>few|-|TRBJ2-2|TRBV5-8|14
TGTGCCAGCAGCTTGCTTCTTTCCACCGGGGAGCTGTTTTTT
CASSLLLSTGELFF
>-|-|TRBJ1-6|TRBV7-2|16
TGTGCCAGCAGCTTAAGGACAGCTGCCTATAATTCACCCCTCCACTTT
CASSLRTAAYNSPLHF
>few|-|TRBJ2-1|TRBV2|14
TGTGCCAGCAATAATGAGGGAAGGGTCAATGAGCAGTTCTTC
CASNNEGRVNEQFF
>-|TRBD2|TRBJ2-1|TRBV7-7|14
TGTGCTAGCAGCCGTAGCGGGAGCAACAATGAGCAGTTCTTC
CASSRSGSNNEQFF
>-|-|TRBJ2-7|TRBV19|11
TGTGCCAGTAGTATGAGCTCCGAGCAGTACTTC
CASSMSSEQYF
>few|-|TRBJ1-4|TRBV18|13
TGTGCCAGCTCACCTAGAGAGCGTGAAAAACTGTTTTTT
CASSPREREKLFF
>-|-|TRBJ2-3|TRBV11-3|15
TGTGCCAGCAGCCTCGCTAGCGTGAGTGGAGATACGCAGTATTTT
CASSLASVSGDTQYF
>-|-|TRBJ2-7|TRBV28|15
TGTGCCAGCAGTCCCCCGTTCCCTAACTCCTACGAGCAGTACTTC
CASSPPFPNSYEQYF
>-|TRBD1|TRBJ1-6|TRBV28|18
TGTGCCAGCAGTGCAGGGGGCGCAATAATAGGGGATAATTCACCCCTCCACTTT
CASSAGGAIIGDNSPLHF
>-|-|TRBJ1-4|TRBV20-1|13
TGCAGTGCTAGCCGGGGGGCTAATGAAAAACTGTTTTTT
CSASRGANEKLFF
>-|TRBD1|TRBJ2-3|TRBV5-1|15
TGCGCCAGCAGCCTTGACAGGGGGCTACGAGATACGCAGTATTTT
CASSLDRGLRDTQYF
>-|-|TRBJ2-3|TRBV5-1|13
TGCGCCAGCAAGGTAGTCCTCACAGATACGCAGTATTTT
CASKVVLTDTQYF
>few|TRBD1|TRBJ2-1|TRBV19|13
TGTGCCAGTAGTAACCAGGGGGTCAATGAGCAGTTCTTC
CASSNQGVNEQFF
>few|TRBD1|TRBJ1-5|TRBV4-1|18
TGCGCCAGCAGCCAAGATTCCGGGACAGCCCCGTCGTATCAGCCCCAGCATTTT
CASSQDSGTAPSYQPQHF
>few|-|TRBJ1-1|TRBV5-1|13
TGCGCCAGCAGCTTGTGGGAGGGGACTGAAGCTTTCTTT
CASSLWEGTEAFF